Each of the 26 T cell receptor beta chains below was sequenced from the same sample in a study of CD8 T cells in cerebrospinal fluid in Alzheimer's disease. TCRdb processed the 10x single-cell sequencing reads again and assigns one entry to each CDR3 protein, with no DNA. The sample features about 1,100 distinct CDR3 sequences, with roughly 9.7% in its top ten. Sequenced input: cerebrospinal fluid. The receptors here all came from a human donor in good health.

In terms of frequency, this clonotype is medium-sized. The chain couples TRBV11-1 to TRBJ2-7; TCRdb calls TRBD1, which cannot be checked without DNA. The CDR3 length is 14 residues. Germline CDR1 reads SGHAT; CDR2 reads FQDESV (reference sequence). The CDR3 spells CASSLVTGNYEQYF.

This clonotype is called medium-sized based on its frequency. The rearrangement uses TRBV19 and TRBJ1-5; TCRdb gives TRBD1 as the D gene, but with no DNA this cannot be confirmed. Germline V gives CDR1 LNHDA, CDR2 SQIVND (reference sequence). CDR3 length: 16 residues. CDR3 residues: CASSPRRQGKVQPQHF.

This sequence joins TRBV5-1 and TRBJ2-3; TCRdb selects TRBD1, and the lack of DNA leaves this call unchecked. Looked up from germline, CDR1 is SGHRS and CDR2 is YFSETQ. The CDR3 extends over 14 amino acids. CDR3 residues: CASSPGRSTDTQYF.

This rearrangement joins TRBV2 to TRBJ2-5; the TCRdb call, TRBD2, lacks DNA for checking. CDR1 and CDR2 (germline): SNHLY, FYNNEI. This CDR3 spans 17 amino acids. The CDR3 sequence: CASSVLRVAGGAETQYF.

Judged by frequency, this clonotype is large. The rearrangement joins TRBV5-1 to TRBJ1-5. The germline gives CDR1 SGHRS, CDR2 YFSETQ. This CDR3 has 14 residues. The CDR3: CASSLEPSNQPQHF.

Judged by frequency, this clonotype is medium-sized. CDR3: CATSGRSNTGELFF. The chain uses TRBV24-1 and TRBJ2-2. This CDR3 spans 14 amino acids. CDR1 is KGHDR, CDR2 SFDVKD, per germline.

By frequency, this clonotype is large (0.1 to 1%). The CDR3 sequence: CSARRTSNEQFF. The rearrangement joins TRBV20-1 to TRBJ2-1. Looked up from germline, CDR1 is DFQATT and CDR2 is SNEGSKA (reference sequence). This CDR3 is 12 amino acids long.

This clonotype is deemed medium-sized by its frequency. The chain couples TRBV13 to TRBJ2-6; TCRdb's D call of TRBD2 is untestable without DNA. The germline gives CDR1 PRHDT, CDR2 FYEKMQ (reference sequence). CDR3 size: 19 residues. This CDR3 reads CASSLRGLWGGSGANVLTF.

This clonotype is classed as medium-sized (0.01 to 0.1%) by frequency. V gene TRBV11-1 combines with J gene TRBJ1-1; TCRdb gives TRBD1 as the D gene, but with no DNA this cannot be confirmed. Germline CDR1 SGHAT, CDR2 FQDESV (reference sequence). The CDR3 runs to 14 residues. CDR3 protein: CASSDRLVNTEAFF.

Considering frequency, this clonotype is large. The chain links TRBV9 to TRBJ2-1; TCRdb gives TRBD1 as the D gene, but with no DNA this cannot be confirmed. This CDR3 comprises 13 residues. The V gene's germline CDR1 is SGDLS and CDR2 YYNGEE. The CDR3 sequence: CASSVTPGEVQFF.

Judged by frequency, this clonotype is medium-sized. The chain employs TRBV19 and TRBJ2-1; TCRdb selects TRBD2, and the lack of DNA leaves this call unchecked. Germline values: CDR1 LNHDA, CDR2 SQIVND (reference sequence). The CDR3 is made up of 14 amino acids. This chain's CDR3 is CASSIVGKGHEQFF. The full variable domain, its missing parts supplied by reference TRBV19 and TRBJ2-1, is DGGITQSPKYLFRKEGQNVTLSCEQNLNHDAMYWYRQDPGQGLRLIYYSQIVNDFQKGDIAEGYSVSREKKESFPLTVTSAQKNPTAFYLCASSIVGKGHEQFFGPGTRLTVL.

In terms of frequency, this clonotype is medium-sized. The chain combines TRBV7-2 with TRBJ2-5; the TCRdb call, TRBD2, lacks DNA for checking. In germline, CDR1 is SGHTA, CDR2 FQGNSA. CDR3 length: 17 amino acids. This CDR3 reads CASSPPSWTSGKETQYF.

Frequency places this clonotype as medium-sized. This chain joins TRBV10-1 and TRBJ2-3; TCRdb selects TRBD2, and the lack of DNA leaves this call unchecked. Germline loops: CDR1 WNHNN, CDR2 SYGVQD (reference sequence). There are 15 residues in the CDR3. CDR3: CASSATMGLTDTQYF.

This sequence joins TRBV5-4 and TRBJ1-3; the TCRdb call, TRBD1, lacks DNA for checking. The CDR3 is made up of 16 amino acids. Germline loops: CDR1 SGHNT, CDR2 YYREEE (reference sequence). The CDR3 loop is CASSKTGVEAGNTIYF.

This clonotype counts as medium-sized by frequency. The CDR3 here is CASRTGNSYEQYF. This chain connects TRBV27 to TRBJ2-7. Germline V gene data show CDR1 as MNHEY and CDR2 as SMNVEV (reference sequence). The CDR3 runs 13 residues.

Judged by frequency, this clonotype is medium-sized. The chain carries TRBV5-1 and TRBJ2-3. The germline CDR1 and CDR2 sequences are SGHRS and YFSETQ. The CDR3 is 14 amino acids. The chain's CDR3 is CASSLPLSTDTQYF. Full variable domain (missing parts from reference TRBV5-1 and TRBJ2-3): KAGVTQTPRYLIKTRGQQVTLSCSPISGHRSVSWYQQTPGQGLQFLFEYFSETQRNKGNFPGRFSGRQFSNSRSEMNVSTLELGDSALYLCASSLPLSTDTQYFGPGTRLTVL.

This clonotype is labeled medium-sized (0.01 to 0.1%) based on frequency. V and J are TRBV5-1 and TRBJ2-5; TCRdb returns TRBD1, unconfirmable since there is no DNA. Germline assignment: CDR1 SGHRS and CDR2 YFSETQ. The CDR3 length is 14 residues. CDR3 protein: CASSLDGGRETQYF.

Its frequency marks this clonotype as medium-sized. The CDR3 region is CASSWDSSYEQYF. The chain combines TRBV6-2 or TRBV6-3 with TRBJ2-7; with no DNA, the TCRdb D assignment of TRBD1 cannot be verified. The CDR3 has 13 amino acids. Germline values: CDR1 MNHEY, CDR2 SVGEGT.

By frequency, this clonotype is medium-sized. The chain combines TRBV27 with TRBJ2-2. Germline V CDR1 and CDR2: MNHEY, SMNVEV (reference sequence). This CDR3 is 13 amino acids long. The CDR3 spells CASSLDGPGELFF.

The rearrangement uses TRBV19 and TRBJ1-1. This CDR3 has 15 residues. Germline CDR1 and CDR2: LNHDA and SQIVND (reference sequence). The CDR3: CASRESYRVNTEAFF.

The CDR3 loop reads CASSAGQGASEQYF. V is TRBV19 and J is TRBJ2-7; TCRdb indicates TRBD1, and absent DNA this call remains unverified. The CDR3 loop spans 14 amino acids. The germline V gene encodes CDR1 LNHDA and CDR2 SQIVND (reference sequence). Full variable domain (rest looked up from reference TRBV19 and TRBJ2-7): DGGITQSPKYLFRKEGQNVTLSCEQNLNHDAMYWYRQDPGQGLRLIYYSQIVNDFQKGDIAEGYSVSREKKESFPLTVTSAQKNPTAFYLCASSAGQGASEQYFGPGTRLTVT.

This clonotype ranks as medium-sized in terms of frequency. This chain uses TRBV7-9 with TRBJ2-2; TCRdb designates TRBD1, a call that cannot be tested without DNA. In germline, CDR1 is SEHNR, CDR2 FQNEAQ (reference sequence). CDR3 length: 13 amino acids. CDR3 loop: CASSRSGAGELFF.

Measured by frequency, this clonotype is medium-sized. This chain links TRBV27 with TRBJ1-6. Germline CDR1 MNHEY, CDR2 SMNVEV (reference sequence). The CDR3 consists of 13 residues. Here the CDR3 reads CASGRESRSPLHF.

This clonotype is labeled medium-sized based on frequency. The chain has TRBV7-8 and TRBJ2-3; the D gene TCRdb calls, TRBD1, cannot be checked with no DNA. Germline V CDR1 and CDR2: SGHVS, FQNEAQ. The CDR3 loop spans 16 amino acids. The CDR3 spells CASSLFRGLSTDTQYF. Variable domain in full (rest from reference TRBV7-8 and TRBJ2-3): GAGVSQSPRYKVAKRGQDVALRCDPISGHVSLFWYQQALGQGPEFLTYFQNEAQLDKSGLPSDRFFAERPEGSVSTLKIQRTQQEDSAVYLCASSLFRGLSTDTQYFGPGTRLTVL.

This clonotype is labeled medium-sized based on frequency. CDR3 loop: CASSLGTSGDTNTGELFF. The rearrangement uses TRBV3-1 and TRBJ2-2; the D gene TCRdb calls, TRBD2, cannot be checked with no DNA. The germline CDR1 and CDR2 sequences are LGHDT and YNNKEL (reference sequence). The CDR3 consists of 18 residues.

Frequency places this clonotype as large (0.1 to 1%). The chain joins TRBV7-9 to TRBJ2-1; TCRdb's D gene call, TRBD2, goes unchecked for lack of DNA. The germline V gene has CDR1 SEHNR and CDR2 FQNEAQ (reference sequence). The length of the CDR3 is 16 residues. This chain's CDR3 is CASSLIGTSEDNEQFF.